This T cell receptor (beta chain) was profiled in a study of T-cell reconstitution after alpha-beta-depleted transplantation in children. Unique molecular identifiers were used to barcode this TCRbeta library. TCRdb re-called the PCR reads through MiXCR, storing one row per CDR3 protein. The repertoire holds about 270,000 distinct CDR3 sequences, with approximately 9.8% as singletons. Ten or more counts support this clonotype. The CDR3 totals 15 residues. Germline loops: CDR1 MNHEY, CDR2 SVGEGT. V was trimmed by 0 bases and J by 2 bases, leaving 8 bases between them. The sample was PBMCs from the stem cell graft donor, taken from the stem cell graft. The rearrangement links TRBV6-2 or TRBV6-3 to TRBJ2-1, with D perhaps given as TRBD1 or TRBD2 (5 bases each). This receptor was obtained from a human donor who donated a stem cell graft to a child with SCID. The CDR3 DNA reads TGTGCCAGCAGTTACTCTGGGGACCCCTACAATGAGCAGTTCTTC. This encodes CASSYSGDPYNEQFF.